The present TCR beta chain was sequenced within a study of T cells in Graves' hyperthyroidism and ophthalmopathy. RNA transcripts yielded amplified TCR beta CDR3 regions. The HTBI primer set drove a first-round RT-PCR of the TCR CDR3. One entry per CDR3 protein, called by TCRdb with MiXCR from the multiplex PCR reads. The profile shows a few hundred thousand distinct CDR3 sequences, 15% to 19% of them singletons. This clonotype was detected many times. Patients showing uncontrolled infection, other autoimmune disease, pregnancy or lactation were ineligible. Trimming cost V 0 bases and J 7 bases, with 13 bases left between them. Germline V lookup: CDR1 KGHSH, CDR2 LQKENI. This CDR3 spans 14 amino acids.

The rearrangement links TRBV18 to TRBJ2-7; TRBD2 might be the D (6 bases). This TCR came from a woman aged 18-29 years with Graves' hyperthyroidism that later progressed to Graves' ophthalmopathy. The sequenced material came from blood. The CDR3 DNA sequence: TGTGCCAGCTCACCACCAGGGCGTGCGGGGGAGCAGTACTTC. Translating it yields CASSPPGRAGEQYF.